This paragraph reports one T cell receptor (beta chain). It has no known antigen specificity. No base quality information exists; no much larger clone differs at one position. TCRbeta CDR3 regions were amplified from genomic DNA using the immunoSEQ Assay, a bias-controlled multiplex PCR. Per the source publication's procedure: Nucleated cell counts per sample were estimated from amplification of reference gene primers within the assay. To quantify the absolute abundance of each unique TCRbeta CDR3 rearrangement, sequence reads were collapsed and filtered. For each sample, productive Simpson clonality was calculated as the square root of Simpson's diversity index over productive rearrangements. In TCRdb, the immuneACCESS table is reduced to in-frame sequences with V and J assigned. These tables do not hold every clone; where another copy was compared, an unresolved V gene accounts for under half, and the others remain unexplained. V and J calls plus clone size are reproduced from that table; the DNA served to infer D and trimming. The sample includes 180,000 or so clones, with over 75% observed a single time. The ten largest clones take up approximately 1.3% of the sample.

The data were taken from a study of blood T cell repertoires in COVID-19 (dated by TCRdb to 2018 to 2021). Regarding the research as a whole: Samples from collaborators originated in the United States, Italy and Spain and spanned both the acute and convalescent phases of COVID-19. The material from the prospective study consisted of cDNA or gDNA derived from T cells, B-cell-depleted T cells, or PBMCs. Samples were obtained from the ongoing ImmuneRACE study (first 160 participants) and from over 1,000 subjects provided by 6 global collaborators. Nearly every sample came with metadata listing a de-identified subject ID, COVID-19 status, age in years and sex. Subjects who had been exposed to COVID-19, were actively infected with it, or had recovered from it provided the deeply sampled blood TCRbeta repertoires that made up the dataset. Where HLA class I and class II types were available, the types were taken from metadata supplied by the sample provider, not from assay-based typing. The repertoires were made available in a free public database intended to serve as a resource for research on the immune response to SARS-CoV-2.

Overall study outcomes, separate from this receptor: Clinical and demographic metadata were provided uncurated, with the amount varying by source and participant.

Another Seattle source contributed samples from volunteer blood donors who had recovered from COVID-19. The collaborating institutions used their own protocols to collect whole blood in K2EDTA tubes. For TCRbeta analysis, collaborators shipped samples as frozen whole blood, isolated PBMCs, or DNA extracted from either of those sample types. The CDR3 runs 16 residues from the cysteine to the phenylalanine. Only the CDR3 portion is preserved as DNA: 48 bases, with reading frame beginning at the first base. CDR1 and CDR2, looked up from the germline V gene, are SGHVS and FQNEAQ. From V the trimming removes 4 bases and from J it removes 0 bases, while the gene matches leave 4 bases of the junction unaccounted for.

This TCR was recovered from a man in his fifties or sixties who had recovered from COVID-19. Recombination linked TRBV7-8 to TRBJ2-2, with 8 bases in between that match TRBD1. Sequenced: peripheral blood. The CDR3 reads CASSSWDRSNTGELFF. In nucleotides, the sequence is TGTGCCAGCAGCTCATGGGACAGGTCGAACACCGGGGAGCTGTTTTTT. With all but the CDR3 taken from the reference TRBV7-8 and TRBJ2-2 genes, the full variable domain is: GAGVSQSPRYKVAKRGQDVALRCDPISGHVSLFWYQQALGQGPEFLTYFQNEAQLDKSGLPSDRFFAERPEGSVSTLKIQRTQQEDSAVYLCASSSWDRSNTGELFFGEGSRLTVL.